Included here is one T cell receptor (beta chain) sequence, with context. The antigen is not known. This specimen comes from a study of T-cell reconstitution after alpha-beta-depleted transplantation in children. Study conclusions and caveats: After transplant, high TCRbeta diversity at day 60 in some patients arose from surviving recipient T cells and thymic progenitors. Two months or so post-transplant, alpha-beta T cells reportedly derived from several hundred expanded graft clones. A year had passed since transplant, and T-cell counts and diversity by then came mostly from newly produced T cells.

Construction of the TCRbeta library involved unique molecular identifiers. MiXCR, applied by TCRdb to the PCR reads, yields one record per CDR3 protein. The data show approximately 150,000 distinct CDR3 sequences, 8% to 10% seen once. This CDR3 has 17 residues. Germline V gives CDR1 SEHNR, CDR2 FQNEAQ (reference sequence). Trimming cost V 5 bases and J 3 bases; bases outside gene matches: 15. The sequenced sample was PBMCs, mostly from graft donor cells, obtained 180 days after TCRalphabeta/CD19-depleted stem cell transplant. This sequence originates from a female patient between 2 and 15 years old who had a stem cell transplant for congenital amegakaryocytic thrombocytopenia, so the T cells may come from the graft donor. The chain employs TRBV7-9 and TRBJ2-7; TRBD1 aligns across 8 bases. The CDR3 spells CASSPDRGPLSNYEQYF. The CDR3 DNA reads as TGTGCCAGCAGCCCCGACAGGGGTCCCTTATCCAACTACGAGCAGTACTTC.